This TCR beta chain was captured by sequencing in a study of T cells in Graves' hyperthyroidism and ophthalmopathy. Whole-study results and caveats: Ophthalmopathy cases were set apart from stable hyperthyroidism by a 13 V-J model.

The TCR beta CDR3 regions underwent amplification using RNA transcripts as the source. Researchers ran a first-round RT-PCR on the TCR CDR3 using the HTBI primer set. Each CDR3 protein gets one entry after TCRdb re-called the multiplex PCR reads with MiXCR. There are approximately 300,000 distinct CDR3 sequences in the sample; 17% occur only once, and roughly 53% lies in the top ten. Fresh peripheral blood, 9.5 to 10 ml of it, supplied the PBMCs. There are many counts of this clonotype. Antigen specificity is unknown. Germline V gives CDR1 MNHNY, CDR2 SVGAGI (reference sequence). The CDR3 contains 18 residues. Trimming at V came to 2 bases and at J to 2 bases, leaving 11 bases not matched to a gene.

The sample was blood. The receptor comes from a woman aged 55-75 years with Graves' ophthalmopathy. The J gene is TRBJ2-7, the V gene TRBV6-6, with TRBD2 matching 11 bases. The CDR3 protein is CASSYNLPASGGPYEQYF. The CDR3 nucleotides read TGTGCCAGCAGTTACAATCTACCCGCTAGCGGGGGGCCCTACGAGCAGTACTTC.